This T cell receptor beta chain was sequenced in a study of blood T cell repertoires in COVID-19. Study in general: Sites across the United States, Italy and Spain contributed samples from acute and convalescent COVID-19. T cells, B-cell-depleted T cells, or PBMCs provided the cDNA or gDNA that served as material.

Germline-derived CDR1 and CDR2 are SQVTM and ANQGSEA. The V end was cut by 1 base, the J end by 3 bases, with 12 bases between. The CDR3 is 14 amino acids. Authors' methods: Nucleated cell number was recorded as an estimate derived from reference gene primer amplification. Assay: immunoSEQ multiplex PCR; the TCRdb copy retains only in-frame clones and omits some. D and trimming were read from the DNA, whereas the V and J calls and clone size are those reported in that table. The sample carries 300,000 or so clones, about 86% recorded once. The specimen was peripheral blood. This rearrangement joins TRBV29-1 to TRBJ2-5, with a possible D match to TRBD1 (5 bases). This receptor was taken from a woman aged 45-59 years with acute or convalescent COVID-19. CDR3: CSVEGGAEKETQYF. The CDR3 nucleotides read TGCAGCGTTGAAGGTGGGGCTGAAAAAGAGACCCAGTACTTC. The full variable domain, rest sourced from reference TRBV29-1 and TRBJ2-5, is SAVISQKPSRDICQRGTSLTIQCQVDSQVTMMFWYRQQPGQSLTLIATANQGSEATYESGFVIDKFPISRPNLTFSTLTVSNMSPEDSSIYLCSVEGGAEKETQYFGPGTRLLVL.